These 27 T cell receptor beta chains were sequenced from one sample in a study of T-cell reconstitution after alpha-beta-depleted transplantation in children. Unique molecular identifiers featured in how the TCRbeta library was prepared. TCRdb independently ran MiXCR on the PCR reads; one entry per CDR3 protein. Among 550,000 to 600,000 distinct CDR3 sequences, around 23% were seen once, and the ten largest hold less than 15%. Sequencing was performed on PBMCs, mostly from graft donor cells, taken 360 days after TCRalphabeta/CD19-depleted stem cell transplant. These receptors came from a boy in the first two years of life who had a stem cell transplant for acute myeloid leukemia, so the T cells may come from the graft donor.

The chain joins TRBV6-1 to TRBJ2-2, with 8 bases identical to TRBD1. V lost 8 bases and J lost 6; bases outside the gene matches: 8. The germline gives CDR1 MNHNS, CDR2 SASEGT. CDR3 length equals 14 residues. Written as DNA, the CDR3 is TGTGCCAGCTGCAGGACAGGGTCTCCCGGGGAGCTGTTTTTT. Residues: CASCRTGSPGELFF.

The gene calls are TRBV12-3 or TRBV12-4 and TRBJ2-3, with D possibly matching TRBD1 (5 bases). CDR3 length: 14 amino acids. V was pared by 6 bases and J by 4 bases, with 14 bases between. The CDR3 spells CASSPGASSDTQYF. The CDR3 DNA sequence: TGTGCCAGCAGCCCTGGGGCTTCATCAGATACGCAGTATTTT.

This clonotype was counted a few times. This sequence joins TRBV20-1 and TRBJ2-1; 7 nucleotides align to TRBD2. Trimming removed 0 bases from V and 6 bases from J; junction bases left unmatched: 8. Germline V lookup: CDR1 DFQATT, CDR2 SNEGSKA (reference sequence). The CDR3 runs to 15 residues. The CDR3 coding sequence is TGCAGTGCTAGAGATCAAGCGGGGTGGGTCAATGAGCAGTTCTTC. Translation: CSARDQAGWVNEQFF.

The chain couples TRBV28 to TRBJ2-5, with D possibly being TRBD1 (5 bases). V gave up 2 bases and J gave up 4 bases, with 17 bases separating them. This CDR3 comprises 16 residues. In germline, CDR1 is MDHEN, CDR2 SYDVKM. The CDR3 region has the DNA TGTGCCAGCAGTTTACTAGGGGCCTCAGGGCGAGAGACCCAGTACTTC. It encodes CASSLLGASGRETQYF.

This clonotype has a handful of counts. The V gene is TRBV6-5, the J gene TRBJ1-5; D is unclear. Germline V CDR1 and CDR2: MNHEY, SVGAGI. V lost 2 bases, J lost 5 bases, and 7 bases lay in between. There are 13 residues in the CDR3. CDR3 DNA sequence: TGTGCCAGCAGTTACGGGCCCGATCAGCCCCAGCATTTT. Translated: CASSYGPDQPQHF.

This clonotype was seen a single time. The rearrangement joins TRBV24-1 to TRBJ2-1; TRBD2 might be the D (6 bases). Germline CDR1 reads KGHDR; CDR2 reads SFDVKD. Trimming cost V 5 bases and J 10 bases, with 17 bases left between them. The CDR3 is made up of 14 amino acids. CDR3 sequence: CATSVPGLLGEQFF. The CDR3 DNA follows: TGTGCCACCAGTGTTCCGGGACTTCTGGGAGAGCAGTTCTTC.

The CDR3: CSVGKGDFNYGYTF. The CDR3 bases are TGCAGCGTTGGAAAGGGCGATTTTAACTATGGCTACACCTTC. The gene calls are TRBV29-1 and TRBJ1-2, with no clear D. Trimming cost V 4 bases and J 1 base, with 13 bases left between them. The germline CDR1 and CDR2 sequences are SQVTM and ANQGSEA. The CDR3 sequence is 14 residues long.

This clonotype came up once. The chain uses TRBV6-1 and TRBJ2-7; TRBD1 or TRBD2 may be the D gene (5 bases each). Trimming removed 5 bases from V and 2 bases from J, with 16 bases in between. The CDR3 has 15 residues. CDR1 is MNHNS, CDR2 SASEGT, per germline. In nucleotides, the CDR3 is TGTGCCAGCAGTCCCACGGGGCGGCCCCCCTACGAGCAGTACTTC. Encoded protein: CASSPTGRPPYEQYF.

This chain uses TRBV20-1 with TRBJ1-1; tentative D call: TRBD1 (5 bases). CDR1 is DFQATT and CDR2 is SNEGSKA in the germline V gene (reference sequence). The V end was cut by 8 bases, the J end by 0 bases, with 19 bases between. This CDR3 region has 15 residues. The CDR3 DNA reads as TGCAGTCCCCGCCAGGGACGGGGAATGAACACTGAAGCTTTCTTT. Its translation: CSPRQGRGMNTEAFF.

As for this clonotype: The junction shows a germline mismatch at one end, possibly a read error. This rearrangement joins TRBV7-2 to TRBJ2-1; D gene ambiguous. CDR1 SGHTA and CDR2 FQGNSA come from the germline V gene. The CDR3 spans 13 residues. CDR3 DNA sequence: TGTGCCAGCAGCTTAGAAATAGGCCCCCCCCCCAACTTC. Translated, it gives CASSLEIGPPPNF. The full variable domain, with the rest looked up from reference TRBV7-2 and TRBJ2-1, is GAGVSQSPSNKVTEKGKDVELRCDPISGHTALYWYRQSLGQGLEFLIYFQGNSAPDKSGLPSDRFSAERTGGSVSTLTIQRTQQEDSAVYLCASSLEIGPPPNFGPGTRLTVL.

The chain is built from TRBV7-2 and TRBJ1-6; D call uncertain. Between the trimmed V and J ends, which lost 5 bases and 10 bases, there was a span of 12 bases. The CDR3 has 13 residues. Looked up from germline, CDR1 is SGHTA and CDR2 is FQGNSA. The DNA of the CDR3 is TGTGCCAGCAGCATTAACTACGGGTCACCCCTCCACTTT. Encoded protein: CASSINYGSPLHF.

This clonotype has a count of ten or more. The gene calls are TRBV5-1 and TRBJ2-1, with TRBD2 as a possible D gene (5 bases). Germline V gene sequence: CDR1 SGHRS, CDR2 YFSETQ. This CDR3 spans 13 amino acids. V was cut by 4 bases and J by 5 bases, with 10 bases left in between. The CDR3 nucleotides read TGCGCCAGCAGCGGGGAGTTGAACAATGAGCAGTTCTTC. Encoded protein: CASSGELNNEQFF.

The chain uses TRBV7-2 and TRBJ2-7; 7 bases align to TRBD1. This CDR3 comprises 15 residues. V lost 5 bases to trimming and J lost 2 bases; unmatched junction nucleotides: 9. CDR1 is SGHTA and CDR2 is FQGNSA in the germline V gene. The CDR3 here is CASSVRTGSPYEQYF. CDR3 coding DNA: TGTGCCAGCAGCGTCAGGACAGGTTCTCCCTACGAGCAGTACTTC.

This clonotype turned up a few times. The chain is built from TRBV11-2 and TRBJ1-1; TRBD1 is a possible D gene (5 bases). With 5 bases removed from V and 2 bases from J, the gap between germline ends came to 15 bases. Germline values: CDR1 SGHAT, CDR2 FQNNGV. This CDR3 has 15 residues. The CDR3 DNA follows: TGTGCCAGCAGCCTACTGGACATATTCAACACTGAAGCTTTCTTT. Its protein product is CASSLLDIFNTEAFF.

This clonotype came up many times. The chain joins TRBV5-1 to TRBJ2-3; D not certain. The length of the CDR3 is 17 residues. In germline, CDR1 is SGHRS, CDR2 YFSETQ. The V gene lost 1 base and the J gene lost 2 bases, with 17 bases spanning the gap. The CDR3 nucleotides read TGCGCCAGCAGCTTGCGGGCCCTAGTGGCGGTCACAGATACGCAGTATTTT. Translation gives CASSLRALVAVTDTQYF.

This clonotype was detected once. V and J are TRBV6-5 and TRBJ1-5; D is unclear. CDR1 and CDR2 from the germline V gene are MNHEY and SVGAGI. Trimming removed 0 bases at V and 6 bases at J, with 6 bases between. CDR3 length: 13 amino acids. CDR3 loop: CASSYSIFQPQHF. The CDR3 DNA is TGTGCCAGCAGTTACTCGATCTTTCAGCCCCAGCATTTT.

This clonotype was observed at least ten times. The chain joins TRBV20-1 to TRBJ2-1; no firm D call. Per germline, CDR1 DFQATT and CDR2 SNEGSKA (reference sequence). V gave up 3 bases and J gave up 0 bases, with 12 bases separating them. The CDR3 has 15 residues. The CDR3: CSASPDSSSYNEQFF. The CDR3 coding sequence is TGCAGTGCTAGTCCCGACTCGAGCTCCTACAATGAGCAGTTCTTC.

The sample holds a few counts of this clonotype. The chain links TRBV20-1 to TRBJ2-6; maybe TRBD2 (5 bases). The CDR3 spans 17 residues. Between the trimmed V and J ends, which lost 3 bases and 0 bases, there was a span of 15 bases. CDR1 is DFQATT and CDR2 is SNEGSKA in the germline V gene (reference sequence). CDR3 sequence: CSASSSFDYSGANVLTF. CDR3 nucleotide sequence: TGCAGTGCTAGTTCTAGCTTTGATTACTCTGGGGCCAACGTCCTGACTTTC.

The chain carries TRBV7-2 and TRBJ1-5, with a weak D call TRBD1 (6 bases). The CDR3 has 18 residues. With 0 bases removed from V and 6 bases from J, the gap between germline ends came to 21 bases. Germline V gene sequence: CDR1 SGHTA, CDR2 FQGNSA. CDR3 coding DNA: TGTGCCAGCAGCTTAGCGTATTGGGGGGCAGGGGACGGTCAGCCCCAGCATTTT. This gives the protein CASSLAYWGAGDGQPQHF.

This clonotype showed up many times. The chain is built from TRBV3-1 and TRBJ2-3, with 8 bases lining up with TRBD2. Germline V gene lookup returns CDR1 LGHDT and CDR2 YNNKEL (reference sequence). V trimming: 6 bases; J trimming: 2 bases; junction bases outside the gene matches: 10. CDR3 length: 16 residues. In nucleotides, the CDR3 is TGTGCCAGCAGTCTGGCCAGCGGGGGACACACAGATACGCAGTATTTT. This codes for CASSLASGGHTDTQYF.

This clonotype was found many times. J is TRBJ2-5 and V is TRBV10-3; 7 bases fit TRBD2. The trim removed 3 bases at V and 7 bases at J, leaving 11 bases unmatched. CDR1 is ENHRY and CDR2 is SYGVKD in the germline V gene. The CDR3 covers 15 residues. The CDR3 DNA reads TGTGCCATCAGTGAAAGGGCTAGCGGTTTTGGGACCCAGTACTTC. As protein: CAISERASGFGTQYF.

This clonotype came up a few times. CDR3 protein: CSADRTSGGAETQYF. Here the CDR3 DNA reads TGCAGTGCTGACCGGACTAGCGGGGGGGCCGAGACCCAGTACTTC. The chain is built from TRBV20-1 and TRBJ2-5; 15 nucleotides agree with TRBD2. The CDR3 runs to 15 residues. Trimming took 5 bases from V and 5 from J; bases not matched to a gene: 6. Germline CDR1 and CDR2: DFQATT and SNEGSKA (reference sequence).

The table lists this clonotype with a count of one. CDR3 region: CASTPGQISDTQYF. CDR3 DNA sequence: TGTGCCAGCACCCCGGGACAGATATCCGATACGCAGTATTTT. V is TRBV11-2 and J is TRBJ2-3, with 7 bases that match TRBD1. The CDR3 totals 14 residues. V shed 7 bases and J 6 bases; nucleotides not matched to a gene: 10. The germline CDR1 and CDR2 sequences are SGHAT and FQNNGV.

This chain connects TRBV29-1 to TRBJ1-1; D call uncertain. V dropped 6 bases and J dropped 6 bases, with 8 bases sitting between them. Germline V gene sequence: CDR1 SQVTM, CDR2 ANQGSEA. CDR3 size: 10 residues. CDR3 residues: CSVDEAEAFF. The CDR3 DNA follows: TGCAGCGTCGACGAGGCTGAAGCTTTCTTT.

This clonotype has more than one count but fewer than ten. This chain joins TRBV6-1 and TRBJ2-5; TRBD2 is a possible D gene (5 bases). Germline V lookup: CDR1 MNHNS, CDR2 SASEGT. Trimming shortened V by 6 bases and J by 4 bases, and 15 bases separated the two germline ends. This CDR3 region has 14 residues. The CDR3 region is CASSLGLGPETQYF. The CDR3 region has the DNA TGTGCCAGCAGCCTCGGACTCGGCCCAGAGACCCAGTACTTC.

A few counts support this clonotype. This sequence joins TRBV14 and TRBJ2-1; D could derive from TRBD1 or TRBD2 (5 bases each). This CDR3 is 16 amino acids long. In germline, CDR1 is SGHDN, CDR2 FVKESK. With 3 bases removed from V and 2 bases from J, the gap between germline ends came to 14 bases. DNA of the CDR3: TGTGCCAGCAGCCAGTTCAACGGGGCTACCTACAATGAGCAGTTCTTC. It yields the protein CASSQFNGATYNEQFF. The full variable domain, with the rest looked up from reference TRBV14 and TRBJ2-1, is EAGVTQFPSHSVIEKGQTVTLRCDPISGHDNLYWYRRVMGKEIKFLLHFVKESKQDESGMPNNRFLAERTGGTYSTLKVQPAELEDSGVYFCASSQFNGATYNEQFFGPGTRLTVL.

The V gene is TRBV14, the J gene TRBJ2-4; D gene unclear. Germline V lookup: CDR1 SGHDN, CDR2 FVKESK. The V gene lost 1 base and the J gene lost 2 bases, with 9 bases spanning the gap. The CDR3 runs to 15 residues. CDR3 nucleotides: TGTGCCAGCAGCCAAGGTCGGATTCCCAAAAACATTCAGTACTTC. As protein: CASSQGRIPKNIQYF.